The 18 T cell receptor beta chains given below trace back to one sample, sequenced in a study of T cell repertoires in cytomegalovirus infection. TCRdb processed the reads anew with MiXCR; each CDR3 protein has one entry. The table includes over 150,000 distinct CDR3 sequences, about 15% detected once. The sample was CD8+ T cells from PBMCs. These receptors all stem from a human donor in good health (CMV status not recorded). Some clones in this sample may be carry-over from other donors' samples.

This clonotype was seen ten or more times. The V gene is TRBV7-9, the J gene TRBJ2-7; 10 nucleotides align to TRBD2. The CDR3 loop spans 15 amino acids. The V and J ends lost 4 bases and 3 bases, in that order; junction bases with no gene match: 6. Germline V gene data show CDR1 as SEHNR and CDR2 as FQNEAQ (reference sequence). CDR3 in DNA: TGTGCCAGCAGCTCACCTAGCGGGGGATTCTACGAGCAGTACTTC. Its protein is CASSSPSGGFYEQYF.

The chain carries TRBV9 and TRBJ1-2; 8 bases are a match to TRBD1. CDR1 is SGDLS and CDR2 is YYNGEE in the germline V gene. This CDR3 has 18 residues. The V and J ends lost 4 bases and 6 bases, in that order; junction bases with no gene match: 20. The CDR3 loop is CASSLSTGTGGQEDGYTF. CDR3 DNA sequence: TGTGCCAGCAGCTTGAGTACCGGGACAGGAGGACAGGAGGATGGCTACACCTTC. Based on the CDR3 plus reference TRBV9 and TRBJ1-2, the full variable domain is DSGVTQTPKHLITATGQRVTLRCSPRSGDLSVYWYQQSLDQGLQFLIQYYNGEERAKGNILERFSAQQFPDLHSELNLSSLELGDSALYFCASSLSTGTGGQEDGYTFGSGTRLTVV.

J is TRBJ2-5 and V is TRBV7-8; possible D gene TRBD1, 6 bases. Germline lookup yields CDR1 SGHVS and CDR2 FQNEAQ. This CDR3 is 15 amino acids long. V gave up 0 bases and J gave up 4 bases, with 12 bases separating them. CDR3 sequence: CASSLAVGARETQYF. CDR3 in DNA: TGTGCCAGCAGCTTAGCCGTGGGGGCCAGAGAGACCCAGTACTTC.

This clonotype was counted a single time. The gene calls are TRBV9 and TRBJ2-3, with D maybe TRBD2 (5 bases). V lost 0 bases and J 6 bases, leaving 5 bases between the germline ends. In germline, CDR1 is SGDLS, CDR2 YYNGEE. The CDR3 covers 12 residues. CDR3 bases: TGTGCCAGCAGCGTAGGAGGGGATACGCAGTATTTT. Amino acids: CASSVGGDTQYF.

This clonotype occurred a few times. The genes are TRBV6-2 or TRBV6-3 and TRBJ2-7, with 9 positions matching TRBD1. V lost 0 bases, J lost 3 bases, and 9 bases stayed unmatched. The CDR3 runs 17 residues. Germline CDR1 MNHEY, CDR2 SVGEGT. DNA of the CDR3: TGTGCCAGCAGTTACTCCCCGGGACAGGGCTTTTTCTACGAGCAGTACTTC. It encodes CASSYSPGQGFFYEQYF.

This clonotype was detected only a few times. This rearrangement joins TRBV7-9 to TRBJ2-7; D perhaps matches TRBD1 (8 bases). Per germline, CDR1 SEHNR and CDR2 FQNEAQ (reference sequence). The CDR3 runs to 14 residues. The V end was cut by 5 bases, the J end by 3 bases, with 14 bases between. The CDR3 DNA reads as TGTGCCAGCAGCGCACAGGGGGGGATCTACGAGCAGTACTTC. This gives the protein CASSAQGGIYEQYF. Together with reference TRBV7-9 and TRBJ2-7, the CDR3 gives the full variable domain: DTGVSQNPRHKITKRGQNVTFRCDPISEHNRLYWYRQTLGQGPEFLTYFQNEAQLEKSRLLSDRFSAERPKGSFSTLEIQRTEQGDSAMYLCASSAQGGIYEQYFGPGTRLTVT.

CDR3 coding DNA: TGTGCCAGCACATCAGGAAACACCATATATTTT. It translates to CASTSGNTIYF. V usage is TRBV7-9 and J usage is TRBJ1-3; D is undetermined. Germline CDR1 SEHNR, CDR2 FQNEAQ (reference sequence). The CDR3 covers 11 residues. V was cut by 7 bases and J by 4 bases, with 5 bases left in between.

The chain couples TRBV12-3 or TRBV12-4 to TRBJ1-5; D gene unclear. This CDR3 is 14 amino acids long. Trimming stripped 5 bases from V and 2 bases from J, with 10 bases between. The CDR3 loop is CASSTLPGNQPQHF. CDR3 DNA sequence: TGTGCCAGCAGTACCCTCCCAGGCAATCAGCCCCAGCATTTT.

The DNA for the CDR3 is TGTGCCAGCAGTTTGAACAAGGGGATCAAGTATGGCTACACCTTC. It specifies CASSLNKGIKYGYTF. The chain links TRBV27 to TRBJ1-2; TRBD1 is a possible D gene (5 bases). CDR3 size: 15 residues. Trimming left V 3 bases short and J 5 bases short, with 16 bases between. Looked up from germline, CDR1 is MNHEY and CDR2 is SMNVEV (reference sequence).

V gene TRBV20-1 combines with J gene TRBJ1-2; 7 nucleotides match TRBD1. V was clipped by 6 bases and J by 2 bases; unmatched bases: 15. The CDR3 consists of 16 residues. Germline loops: CDR1 DFQATT, CDR2 SNEGSKA (reference sequence). This CDR3 reads CSADEGTDTTNYGYTF. For the CDR3, the DNA is TGCAGTGCCGACGAAGGGACAGATACAACCAACTATGGCTACACCTTC.

The chain couples TRBV7-6 to TRBJ2-1, with D maybe TRBD1 (6 bases). Trimming removed 5 bases at V and 4 bases at J, with 15 bases between. The germline gives CDR1 SGHVS, CDR2 FNYEAQ. The CDR3 is made up of 15 amino acids. This chain's CDR3 is CASSPYRDEYNEQFF. The CDR3 DNA reads as TGTGCCAGCAGCCCTTACAGGGACGAGTACAATGAGCAGTTCTTC.

The chain uses TRBV7-2 and TRBJ2-4; D is perhaps TRBD1 or TRBD2 (7 bases each). The CDR3 extends over 17 amino acids. The germline V gene encodes CDR1 SGHTA and CDR2 FQGNSA. V was pared by 5 bases and J by 5 bases, with 22 bases between. CDR3 protein: CASSPRGRAVLQNIQYF. The CDR3 DNA follows: TGTGCCAGCAGCCCCAGGGGGAGGGCCGTACTGCAAAACATTCAGTACTTC. The complete variable domain, with remaining parts taken from reference TRBV7-2 and TRBJ2-4, reads GAGVSQSPSNKVTEKGKDVELRCDPISGHTALYWYRQSLGQGLEFLIYFQGNSAPDKSGLPSDRFSAERTGGSVSTLTIQRTQQEDSAVYLCASSPRGRAVLQNIQYFGAGTRLSVL.

This rearrangement joins TRBV6-2 or TRBV6-3 to TRBJ2-3; 8 nucleotides align to TRBD1. The CDR3 is 16 residues long. J was trimmed by 0 bases and V by 2 bases; bases with no gene match: 4. The V gene's germline CDR1 is MNHEY and CDR2 SVGEGT. CDR3 sequence reads: CASSYGQGSSTDTQYF. For the CDR3, the DNA is TGTGCCAGCAGTTACGGACAGGGATCTAGCACAGATACGCAGTATTTT.

With regard to this clonotype: Mismatch with germline at one junction end may stem from a read error. The genes are TRBV28 and TRBJ1-2; 9 bases map to TRBD1. Germline V gene data show CDR1 as MDHEN and CDR2 as SYDVKM. The CDR3 is made up of 13 amino acids. The CDR3 sequence: CASSRDRDYGYTF. CDR3 bases: TGTGCCAGCAGTCGGGACAGGGACTACGGCTACACCTTC.

This clonotype was seen only a few times. The chain uses TRBV7-9 and TRBJ1-1; D may be TRBD1 (5 bases). The CDR3 length is 14 residues. The V end lost 4 bases, the J end lost 5 bases, and 14 bases lay between the germline ends. The germline V gene has CDR1 SEHNR and CDR2 FQNEAQ (reference sequence). The CDR3 DNA follows: TGTGCCAGCAGCTCCGAACACGGGGGGACTGAAGCTTTCTTT. As protein: CASSSEHGGTEAFF.

This clonotype was detected only a few times. The chain couples TRBV12-3 or TRBV12-4 to TRBJ2-7, with 8 bases fitting TRBD2. The CDR3 contains 14 residues. V shed 2 bases and J 3 bases; nucleotides not matched to a gene: 3. CDR3: CASSLKLAVYEQYF. For the CDR3, the DNA is TGTGCCAGCAGTTTAAAACTAGCGGTCTACGAGCAGTACTTC.

This clonotype has a count of ten or more. This rearrangement joins TRBV6-5 to TRBJ1-2, with D possibly TRBD1 on 5 matching bases. V lost 0 bases and J 4 bases, leaving 9 bases between the germline ends. The CDR3 length is 14 residues. Looked up from germline, CDR1 is MNHEY and CDR2 is SVGAGI. CDR3 protein: CASSYSQGSYGYTF. CDR3 nucleotides: TGTGCCAGCAGTTACTCGCAGGGCAGCTATGGCTACACCTTC.

The chain recombines TRBV7-9 with TRBJ1-1, with TRBD1 matching over 7 bases. CDR1 is SEHNR and CDR2 is FQNEAQ in the germline V gene (reference sequence). CDR3 size: 14 residues. The CDR3 DNA is TGTCAATTGAGGGGGGGACAGACGAACACTGAAGCTTTCTTT. This codes for CQLRGGQTNTEAFF. The full variable domain, rest sourced from reference TRBV7-9 and TRBJ1-1, is DTGVSQNPRHKITKRGQNVTFRCDPISEHNRLYWYRQTLGQGPEFLTYFQNEAQLEKSRLLSDRFSAERPKGSFSTLEIQRTEQGDSAMYLCQLRGGQTNTEAFFGQGTRLTVV.